These 6 T cell receptor beta chains share one sample of origin, sequenced in a study of T cells in Graves' hyperthyroidism and ophthalmopathy. Amplification targeted TCR beta CDR3 regions from RNA transcripts. With the HTBI primer set, the TCR CDR3 went through a first round of RT-PCR. Each CDR3 protein gets one entry after TCRdb re-called the multiplex PCR reads with MiXCR. This table has about 480,000 distinct CDR3 sequences, approximately 14% appearing once. The sequencing sample was made of blood. These receptor sequences come from a woman in her late teens or twenties with Graves' hyperthyroidism.

This clonotype came up many times. The V call is TRBV6-6, the J call TRBJ1-1; D is undetermined. Between the trimmed V and J ends, which lost 0 bases and 6 bases, there was a span of 8 bases. CDR1 and CDR2 (germline): MNHNY, SVGAGI (reference sequence). CDR3 length equals 13 residues. The CDR3: CASSYSSTPEAFF. CDR3 DNA: TGTGCCAGCAGTTACTCGTCCACGCCTGAAGCTTTCTTT.

This clonotype was counted many times. The CDR3 region is CASDRDRGTNEQFF. CDR3 bases: TGTGCCTCCGACCGGGACAGGGGAACCAATGAGCAGTTCTTC. The chain is built from TRBV10-3 and TRBJ2-1; 10 bases match TRBD1. Trimming cost V 11 bases and J 6 bases; bases outside gene matches: 10. Germline CDR1 reads ENHRY; CDR2 reads SYGVKD. The CDR3 is 14 residues long.

This clonotype was seen ten or more times. This sequence joins TRBV10-3 and TRBJ2-1, with 7 bases fitting TRBD2. The CDR3 spans 15 residues. Germline CDR1 reads ENHRY; CDR2 reads SYGVKD. Trimming cost V 4 bases and J 4 bases; bases outside gene matches: 7. The CDR3 nucleotides are TGTGCCATCAGTGGGGGCGGGAGCCCTTACAATGAGCAGTTCTTC. Protein sequence: CAISGGGSPYNEQFF.

The J gene is TRBJ2-5, the V gene TRBV3-1; TRBD2 might be the D (6 bases). Germline V gene lookup returns CDR1 LGHDT and CDR2 YNNKEL (reference sequence). V lost 4 bases and J lost 5, with 14 bases in between. The CDR3 runs to 14 residues. CDR3 coding DNA: TGTGCCAGCAGCCTTAGACTAGGAAAGGAGACCCAGTACTTC. Residues: CASSLRLGKETQYF.

This clonotype was counted between two and nine times. The chain has TRBV7-6 and TRBJ2-2; possibly TRBD2 for D (6 bases). Germline CDR1 and CDR2: SGHVS and FNYEAQ. With 3 bases removed from V and 6 bases from J, the gap between germline ends came to 14 bases. The CDR3 covers 15 residues. CDR3: CASSLQEGRSGELFF. CDR3 in DNA: TGTGCCAGCAGCTTGCAGGAGGGCCGATCCGGGGAGCTGTTTTTT.

At least ten counts were recorded for this clonotype. The chain combines TRBV7-8 with TRBJ2-5; D is tentatively TRBD1 or TRBD2 (5 bases each). The CDR3 is made up of 15 amino acids. Trimming stripped 0 bases from V and 5 bases from J, with 13 bases between. Looked up from germline, CDR1 is SGHVS and CDR2 is FQNEAQ. The CDR3 protein is CASSLAGVGSETQYF. The CDR3 DNA follows: TGTGCCAGCAGCTTAGCGGGGGTTGGATCGGAGACCCAGTACTTC. Based on the CDR3 plus reference TRBV7-8 and TRBJ2-5, the full variable domain is GAGVSQSPRYKVAKRGQDVALRCDPISGHVSLFWYQQALGQGPEFLTYFQNEAQLDKSGLPSDRFFAERPEGSVSTLKIQRTQQEDSAVYLCASSLAGVGSETQYFGPGTRLLVL.